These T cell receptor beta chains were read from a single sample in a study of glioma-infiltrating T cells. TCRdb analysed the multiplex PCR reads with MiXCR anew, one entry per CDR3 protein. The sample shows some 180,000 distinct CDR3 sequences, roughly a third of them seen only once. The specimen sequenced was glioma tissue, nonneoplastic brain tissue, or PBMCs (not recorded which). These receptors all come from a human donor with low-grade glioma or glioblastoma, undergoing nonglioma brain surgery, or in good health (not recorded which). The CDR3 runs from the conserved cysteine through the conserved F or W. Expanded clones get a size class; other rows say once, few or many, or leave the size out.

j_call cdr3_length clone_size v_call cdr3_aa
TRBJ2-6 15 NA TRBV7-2 CASSFRGPGANALTF
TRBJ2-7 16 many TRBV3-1 CASSSTSGSISYEQYF
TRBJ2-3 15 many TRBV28 CATTEGGRAGDTQYF
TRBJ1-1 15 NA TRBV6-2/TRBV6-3 CASSPEAGIVAEAFF
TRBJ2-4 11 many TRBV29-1 CSVATVDIQYF
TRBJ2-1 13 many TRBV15 CATSPAGTNEQFF
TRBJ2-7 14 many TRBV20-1 CSATLAAGTYEQYF
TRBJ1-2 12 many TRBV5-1 CASSTQDRSYTF
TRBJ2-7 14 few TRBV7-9 CASTRLAGVDEQYF
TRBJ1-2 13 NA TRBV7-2 CASSFGGVGGYTF
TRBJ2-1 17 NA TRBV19 CASSIGHKRGSYNEQFF
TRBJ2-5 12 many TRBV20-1 CSARDQAGRRYF
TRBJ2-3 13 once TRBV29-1 CSVETGGGDTRYF
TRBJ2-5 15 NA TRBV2 CASRGGLAGQETQYF
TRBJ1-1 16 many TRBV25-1 CASSEYPEQGGTEAFF
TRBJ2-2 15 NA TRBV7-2 CASSLALANTGELFF
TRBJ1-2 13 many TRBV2 CASSDQANYGYTF
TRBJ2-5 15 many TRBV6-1 CASSEASGYQETQYF
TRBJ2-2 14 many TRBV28 CASRLGGTTGELFF
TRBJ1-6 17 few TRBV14 CASSQRHGTVYNSPLHF
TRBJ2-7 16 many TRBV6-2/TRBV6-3 CASSRDLAGSSYEQYF
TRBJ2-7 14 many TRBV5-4 CASTDRLSSYEQYF
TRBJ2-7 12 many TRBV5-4 CASSLDAVEQYF
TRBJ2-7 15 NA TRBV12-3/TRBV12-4 CASSLAGTRSYEQYF
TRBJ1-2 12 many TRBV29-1 CSVGMTANGYTF
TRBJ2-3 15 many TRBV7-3 CASSPRLATTDTQYF
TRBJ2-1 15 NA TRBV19 CASSILAGIGNEQFF
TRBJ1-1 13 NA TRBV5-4 CASSLSYYTEAFF
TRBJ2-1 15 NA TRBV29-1 CSVEGLGGADNEQFF